This TCR beta chain was captured by sequencing in a study of response to subunit inactivated influenza vaccine. General study findings and limits: After each seasonal influenza vaccination, few new T cells are recruited, the authors suggested.

TCRdb recomputed calls from the RT-PCR reads with MiXCR, one row per CDR3 protein. The sample has more than 200,000 distinct CDR3 sequences, 12% seen once; the top ten hold 7.8%. Germline CDR1 SGHRS, CDR2 YFSETQ. The CDR3 runs to 16 residues. V lost 0 bases to trimming and J lost 1 base, with 11 bases between them. Turning to this clonotype: Its antigen is still unknown.

The sequencing used non-naive T cells sorted from PBMCs, collected 14 to 15 days before vaccination. This TCR came from a man aged 50 or older who received an inactivated influenza vaccine. V is TRBV5-1 and J is TRBJ1-3, with a weak D call TRBD1 (5 bases). CDR3 bases: TGCGCCAGCAGCTTGGGGCAGGGACGATCTGGAAACACCATATATTTT. Protein sequence: CASSLGQGRSGNTIYF.